This T cell receptor beta chain was documented in a study of shared clonotypes between healthy human individuals. Whole-study results and caveats: Sampling used blood alone; tissue repertoires probably differ. Naive subsets typically showed greater estimated richness than memory subsets.

Healthy adults negative for HIV, lacking recent acute infections or vaccinations, served as donors. The germline V and J ends were trimmed by 2 bases and 4 bases, with 14 bases remaining between them. The CDR3 runs to 15 residues. Looked up from germline, CDR1 is SGHAT and CDR2 is FQNNGV. Details on this clone: Its antigen is as yet unknown.

Assay used: immunoSEQ multiplex PCR; TCRdb lists only in-frame clones, some missing. The data contain around 2.1 million clones, almost 96% of them singletons. The clonotype originates from a young man in good health. The sequenced material came from naive CD4+ T cells sorted from blood. The subset denotes: CD45RA+ positively selected. This chain uses TRBV11-2 with TRBJ2-5; tentative D call: TRBD2 (6 bases). CDR3 sequence reads: CASSLLRGIPETQYF. Written as DNA, the CDR3 is TGTGCCAGCAGCTTACTTCGGGGGATCCCAGAGACCCAGTACTTC.